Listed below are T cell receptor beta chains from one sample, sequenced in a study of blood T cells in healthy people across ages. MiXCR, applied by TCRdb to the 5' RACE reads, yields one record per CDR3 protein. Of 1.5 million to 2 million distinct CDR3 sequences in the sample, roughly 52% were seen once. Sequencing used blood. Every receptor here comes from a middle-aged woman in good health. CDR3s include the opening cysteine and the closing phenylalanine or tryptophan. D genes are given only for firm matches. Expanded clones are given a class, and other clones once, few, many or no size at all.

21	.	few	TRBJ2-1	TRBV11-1	CASSLAQRDRWGSGSYNEQFF	TGTGCCAGCAGCTTAGCGCAGCGGGACAGGTGGGGGTCTGGCTCCTACAATGAGCAGTTCTTC
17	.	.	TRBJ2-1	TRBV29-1	CSVESSSLWGTYNEQFF	TGCAGCGTTGAATCATCTTCTCTTTGGGGTACCTACAATGAGCAGTTCTTC
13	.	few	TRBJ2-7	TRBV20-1	CSARNVAPYEQYF	TGCAGTGCCCGGAACGTAGCCCCCTACGAGCAGTACTTC
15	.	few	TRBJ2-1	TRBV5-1	CASSRGAGWYNEQFF	TGCGCCAGCAGCCGGGGGGCAGGTTGGTACAATGAGCAGTTCTTC
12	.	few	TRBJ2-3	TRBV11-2	CASSQIWDTQYF	TGTGCCAGCAGCCAGATCTGGGATACGCAGTATTTT
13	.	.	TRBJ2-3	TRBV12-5	CASGLLNTDTQYF	TGTGCTAGTGGTTTGCTAAACACAGATACGCAGTATTTT
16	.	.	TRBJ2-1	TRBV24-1	CATSDAGTGDYNEQFF	TGTGCCACCAGTGATGCCGGGACGGGGGACTACAATGAGCAGTTCTTC
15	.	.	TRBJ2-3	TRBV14	CASSQDRSHTDTQYF	TGTGCCAGCAGCCAAGATCGCAGTCACACAGATACGCAGTATTTT
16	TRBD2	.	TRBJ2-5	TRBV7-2	CASSLGGEGTQETQYF	TGTGCCAGCAGCTTAGGAGGGGAGGGAACCCAAGAGACCCAGTACTTC
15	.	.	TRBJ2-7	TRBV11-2	CASSLEAGERYEQYF	TGTGCCAGCAGCTTAGAGGCCGGGGAGAGATACGAGCAGTACTTC
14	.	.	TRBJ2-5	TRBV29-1	CSVEVAGWEETQYF	TGCAGCGTTGAAGTAGCAGGGTGGGAAGAGACCCAGTACTTC
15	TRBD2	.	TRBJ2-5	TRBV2	CASRQLAGLSETQYF	TGTGCCAGCAGACAACTAGCGGGATTGTCGGAGACCCAGTACTTC
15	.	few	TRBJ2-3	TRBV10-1	CASREGPLSTDTQYF	TGCGCCAGCAGGGAGGGTCCTTTGAGCACAGATACGCAGTATTTT
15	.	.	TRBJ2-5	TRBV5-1	CASSPDPGPGGKQYF	TGCGCCAGCAGCCCAGACCCGGGACCCGGGGGCAAGCAGTACTTC
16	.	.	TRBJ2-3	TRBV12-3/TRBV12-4	CASSLIRTGFSDTQYF	TGTGCCAGCAGTTTAATTCGGACGGGGTTTTCAGATACGCAGTATTTT
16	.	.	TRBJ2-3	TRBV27	CASSLGGGISTDTQYF	TGTGCCAGCAGTTTAGGCGGGGGCATTAGCACAGATACGCAGTATTTT
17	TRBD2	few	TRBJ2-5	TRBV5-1	CASSISPSGLGSGTQYF	TGCGCCAGCAGCATCTCTCCGTCGGGACTAGGGAGTGGGACCCAGTACTTC
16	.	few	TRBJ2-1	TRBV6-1	CASSETTGSSYNEQFF	TGTGCCAGCAGTGAAACAACAGGGTCCTCCTACAATGAGCAGTTCTTC
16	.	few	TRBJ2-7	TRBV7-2	CASSFDPDTHSYEQYF	TGTGCCAGCAGCTTCGACCCGGACACCCACTCCTACGAGCAGTACTTC
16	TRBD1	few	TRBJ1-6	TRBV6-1	CASSESGQAKNSPLHF	TGTGCCAGCAGTGAATCCGGACAGGCCAAAAATTCACCCCTCCACTTT
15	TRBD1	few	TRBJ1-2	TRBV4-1	CASRNSGTGSYGYTF	TGCGCCAGCCGTAACTCCGGGACAGGCAGTTATGGCTACACCTTC
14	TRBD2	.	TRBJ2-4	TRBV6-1	CASSRDSGAREQYF	TGTGCCAGCAGCCGGGACTCCGGGGCGCGGGAGCAGTACTTC
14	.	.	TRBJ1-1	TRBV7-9	CASSLSTGRTDAFF	TGTGCCAGCAGCTTAAGTACAGGGAGGACTGATGCTTTCTTT
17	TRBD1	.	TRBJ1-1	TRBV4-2	CASSQGPGTGGRTEAFF	TGTGCCAGCAGCCAAGGTCCCGGGACAGGTGGGCGGACTGAAGCTTTCTTT
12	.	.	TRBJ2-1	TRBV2	CASSRQYNEQFF	TGTGCCAGCAGTCGGCAGTACAATGAGCAGTTCTTC
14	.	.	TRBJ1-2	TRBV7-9	CASSLARLNYGYTF	TGTGCCAGCAGCTTAGCCAGACTTAACTATGGCTACACCTTC
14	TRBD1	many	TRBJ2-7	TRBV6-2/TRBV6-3	CASSYQGAVYEQYF	TGTGCCAGCAGTTACCAGGGGGCGGTCTACGAGCAGTACTTC
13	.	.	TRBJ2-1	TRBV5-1	CASSSQTDNEQFF	TGCGCCAGCAGCTCGCAGACTGACAATGAGCAGTTCTTC
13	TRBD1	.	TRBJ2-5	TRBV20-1	CSARQGALETQYF	TGCAGTGCTAGACAGGGGGCATTGGAGACCCAGTACTTC
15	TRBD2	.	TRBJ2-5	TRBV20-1	CSAIRLAGGEETQYF	TGCAGTGCTATCCGCCTAGCGGGGGGGGAAGAGACCCAGTACTTC
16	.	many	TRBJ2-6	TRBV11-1	CASSLGRSSGANVLTF	TGTGCCAGCAGCTTAGGACGGAGCTCTGGGGCCAACGTCCTGACTTTC
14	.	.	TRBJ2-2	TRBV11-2	CASSSRIDTGELFF	TGTGCCAGCAGCTCCAGGATAGACACCGGGGAGCTGTTTTTT
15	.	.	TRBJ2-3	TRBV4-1	CASSQGTGFTDTQYF	TGCGCCAGCAGCCAAGGGACGGGGTTCACAGATACGCAGTATTTT
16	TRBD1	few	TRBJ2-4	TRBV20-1	CSARDDWEGQGNIQYF	TGCAGTGCTAGAGATGATTGGGAGGGACAGGGAAACATTCAGTACTTC
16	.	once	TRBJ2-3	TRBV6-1	CASNAATDLSTDTQYF	TGTGCCAGCAATGCAGCGACAGACCTTAGCACAGATACGCAGTATTTT
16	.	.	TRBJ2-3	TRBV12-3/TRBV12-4	CASSLARGRDSDTQYF	TGTGCCAGCAGTTTAGCGCGGGGTAGGGATTCGGATACGCAGTATTTT
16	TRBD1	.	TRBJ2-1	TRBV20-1	CSASDPGQSSYNEQFF	TGCAGTGCTAGTGATCCGGGACAGAGCTCCTACAATGAGCAGTTCTTC
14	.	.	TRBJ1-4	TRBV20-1	CSALDPNVNEKLFF	TGCAGTGCCCTAGACCCTAACGTTAATGAAAAACTGTTTTTT
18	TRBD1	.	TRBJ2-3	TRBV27	CASSWSQGDRHGTDTQYF	TGTGCCAGCAGTTGGTCTCAGGGGGACCGTCACGGCACAGATACGCAGTATTTT
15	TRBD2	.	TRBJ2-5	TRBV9	CASSTSGGALETQYF	TGTGCCAGCAGCACTAGCGGGGGGGCCTTAGAGACCCAGTACTTC
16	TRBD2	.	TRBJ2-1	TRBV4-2	CASSQGAGGLDHEQFF	TGTGCCAGCAGCCAAGGAGCGGGGGGACTTGACCATGAGCAGTTCTTC